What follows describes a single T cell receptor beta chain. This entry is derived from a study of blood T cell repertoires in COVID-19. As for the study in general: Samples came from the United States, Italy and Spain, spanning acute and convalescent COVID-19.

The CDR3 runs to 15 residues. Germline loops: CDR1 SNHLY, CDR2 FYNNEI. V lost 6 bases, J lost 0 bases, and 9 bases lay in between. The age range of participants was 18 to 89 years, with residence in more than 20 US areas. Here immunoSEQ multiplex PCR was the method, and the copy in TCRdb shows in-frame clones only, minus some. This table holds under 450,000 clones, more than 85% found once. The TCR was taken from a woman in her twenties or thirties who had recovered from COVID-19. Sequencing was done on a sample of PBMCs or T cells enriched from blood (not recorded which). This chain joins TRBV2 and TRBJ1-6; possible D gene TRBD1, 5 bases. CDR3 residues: CASRYDSSYNSPLHF. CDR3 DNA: TGTGCCAGCAGATATGACAGCTCCTATAATTCACCCCTCCACTTT. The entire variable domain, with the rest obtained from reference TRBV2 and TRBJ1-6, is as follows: EPEVTQTPSHQVTQMGQEVILRCVPISNHLYFYWYRQILGQKVEFLVSFYNNEISEKSEIFDDQFSVERPDGSNFTLKIRSTKLEDSAMYFCASRYDSSYNSPLHFGNGTRLTVT.